The 6 T cell receptor beta chains reported below all come from one sample, sequenced in a study of PD-1 blockade in classical Hodgkin lymphoma. Time point specified: cycle 4 day 1 (C4D1), after 5 to 7 weeks of nivolumab. All patients relapsed after autologous stem cell transplantation, and brentuximab vedotin exposure varied. Negative magnetic selection isolated CD4+ T cells from thawed PBMCs. Using immunoSEQ multiplex PCR, the repertoire was profiled, and TCRdb retains in-frame clones only, with some absent. The profile covers under 35,000 clones, with 85% appearing a single time and 2.4% taken by the ten largest. The source was CD4+ T cells from blood, collected before the fourth cycle of nivolumab. The origin of the receptors is a human donor with classical Hodgkin lymphoma.

The chain recombines TRBV5-1 with TRBJ1-1; 9 bases map to TRBD1. V gave up 3 bases and J gave up 5 bases; unmatched junction bases: 5. The germline CDR1 and CDR2 sequences are SGHRS and YFSETQ. CDR3 size: 14 residues. The CDR3 DNA reads TGCGCCAGCAGCTGGGACAGGGATAGTACTGAAGCTTTCTTT. Translated, it gives CASSWDRDSTEAFF.

This clone was detected once. The chain is built from TRBV18 and TRBJ1-1, with a weak D call TRBD1 (5 bases). Trimming took 6 bases from V and 1 from J, leaving 12 bases between them. Germline V CDR1 and CDR2: KGHSH, LQKENI. The length of the CDR3 is 14 residues. CDR3 nucleotide sequence: TGTGCCAGCTCGGCGGGGACCGAGAACACTGAAGCTTTCTTT. As protein: CASSAGTENTEAFF.

The genes are TRBV25-1 and TRBJ2-1; D is possibly TRBD2 (6 bases). The V and J ends lost 5 bases and 0 bases respectively, with 17 bases between them. This CDR3 region has 17 residues. The germline gives CDR1 MGHDK, CDR2 SYGVNS. The CDR3 here is CASSTLGRGSSYNEQFF. CDR3 nucleotides: TGTGCCAGCAGTACCCTGGGGCGGGGAAGCTCCTACAATGAGCAGTTCTTC.

The chain joins TRBV4-2 to TRBJ2-5; D remains unclear. Germline CDR1 LGHNA, CDR2 YNFKEQ. Trimming took 0 bases from V and 4 from J, leaving 12 bases between them. This CDR3 contains 15 residues. DNA for the CDR3: TGTGCCAGCAGCCAAGATGTAGAGATCCCAGAGACCCAGTACTTC. This translates into CASSQDVEIPETQYF.

The genes are TRBV7-9 and TRBJ2-5; TRBD1 matches at 9 bases. The DNA end is a closer match to TRBJ2-7, so the J assignment may be wrong. This CDR3 is 15 amino acids long. The germline V gene has CDR1 SEHNR and CDR2 FQNEAQ (reference sequence). The CDR3 loop is CASSTGQGRYHEQYF. The CDR3, as DNA: TGTGCCAGCAGCACCGGACAGGGGAGGTACCACGAGCAGTACTTC.

V and J are TRBV9 and TRBJ1-1; tentatively, D is TRBD1 (6 bases). The CDR3 sequence is 15 residues long. CDR1 is SGDLS, CDR2 YYNGEE, per germline. Trimming removed 4 bases at V and 1 base at J, with 14 bases between. The CDR3 region has the DNA TGTGCCAGCAGCCCCCAAGGACAGAAGAACACTGAAGCTTTCTTT. Translating gives CASSPQGQKNTEAFF.